This T cell receptor (beta chain) was observed in a study of blood T cell repertoires in COVID-19. The CDR3 has 13 amino acids. Trimming took off 2 bases at V and 6 bases at J, with 11 bases between the two ends. CDR1 and CDR2 from the germline V gene are SEHNR and FQNEAQ (reference sequence). Participants, roughly 18 to 90 years old, spanned approximately 26 US areas. Each recovered donor of Cohort 3 presented with two negative PCRs, clearance, or symptom resolution. As originally analysed: Researchers report that nucleated cell counts were estimated from reference gene primer amplification. Only in-frame clones appear in the TCRdb table, and some are missing; sequencing was by immunoSEQ multiplex PCR. That table supplies the V and J calls and clone size; D and trimming were determined from the DNA. The sample lists under 200,000 clones, more than 65% occurring once.

This clonotype was obtained from a man aged 50 or older who had recovered from COVID-19. The sequenced material came from PBMCs or T cells enriched from blood (not recorded which). The rearrangement joins TRBV7-9 to TRBJ2-7; a possible D gene is TRBD2 (6 bases). Here the CDR3 DNA reads TGTGCCAGCAGCTTAATCTGGAGGGCCGAGCAGTACTTC. Its protein product is CASSLIWRAEQYF.